This T cell receptor beta chain was obtained from a study of a mutant IDH1 vaccine in newly diagnosed glioma. CDR1 MDHEN and CDR2 SYDVKM come from the germline V gene. There are 11 residues in the CDR3. The ends were cut back, 2 bases at V and 10 bases at J, with 9 bases in the middle. Regarding this clone: Its antigen remains unknown.

This table comes from immunoSEQ multiplex PCR, and its TCRdb copy is limited to in-frame clones, with some not included. The sample gives roughly 130,000 clones, over 75% of which show up once; around 5.5% is in the top ten. Time point specified: week 11, during vaccination. The study gave 300 ug of mutant IDH1 20-mer peptide per vaccine dose, with topical imiquimod. Newly diagnosed WHO grade 3 or 4 IDH1-mutant, ATRX-lost astrocytomas were identified in the donors. The source material was PBMCs, sampled from a glioma patient whose treatment included an IDH1 peptide vaccine. The rearrangement uses TRBV28 and TRBJ2-7; TRBD2 might be the D (5 bases). This sequence originates from a man aged 35-49 years with glioma. The CDR3 bases are TGTGCCAGCAGTTTAAAACTAGTCCAGTACTTC. It encodes CASSLKLVQYF.